One and the same sample provided the 2 T cell receptor beta chains below, sequenced in a study of cytomegalovirus exposure and HLA in healthy donors. 60 Vbeta and 13 Jbeta primers were used in PCR. Measured with immunoSEQ multiplex PCR; TCRdb has only the in-frame clones, and not every one. The table has under 150,000 clones, about 82% seen once. Sequenced sample: PBMCs. Receptor source: a boy younger than 18 in good health and CMV-seronegative.

V usage is TRBV9 and J usage is TRBJ2-5; 9 positions match TRBD1. This CDR3 comprises 14 residues. The germline V gene encodes CDR1 SGDLS and CDR2 YYNGEE. V dropped 1 base and J dropped 5; count of bases not matched to a gene: 3. DNA for the CDR3: TGTGCCAGCAGCGTAACAGGGGGCGAGGAGACCCAGTACTTC. This encodes CASSVTGGEETQYF.

This chain connects TRBV4-2 to TRBJ2-1; no clear D gene. V lost 2 bases to trimming and J lost 4 bases, with 9 bases between them. The CDR3 has 14 amino acids. CDR1 LGHNA and CDR2 YNFKEQ come from the germline V gene. The CDR3 sequence: CASSQRVEYNEQFF. CDR3 DNA: TGTGCCAGCAGCCAACGGGTGGAATACAATGAGCAGTTCTTC.